These 24 T cell receptor beta chains were sequenced from one sample in a study of cytomegalovirus exposure and HLA in healthy donors. PCR involved 60 Vbeta and 13 Jbeta primers. TCRdb's copy holds only in-frame clones and misses some; the assay was immunoSEQ multiplex PCR. The repertoire holds approximately 190,000 clones, with over 80% as singletons. The sample consisted of PBMCs. The receptors were sampled from a man in his thirties or forties in good health and CMV-seronegative.

CDR3 loop: CASSPLLTPLGQFF. The CDR3 DNA reads TGTGCCAGCAGCCCTTTGTTGACTCCCCTGGGGCAGTTCTTC. This chain joins TRBV7-9 and TRBJ2-1; no firm D call. Germline V gene data show CDR1 as SEHNR and CDR2 as FQNEAQ (reference sequence). V was trimmed by 5 bases and J by 12 bases, leaving 20 bases between them. The CDR3 is made up of 14 amino acids.

The J gene is TRBJ2-3, the V gene TRBV4-2, with TRBD1 matching over 11 bases. Germline CDR1 LGHNA, CDR2 YNFKEQ. This CDR3 has 16 amino acids. With 4 bases clipped from V and 4 bases from J, the junction kept 7 bases outside the gene matches. This CDR3 reads CASSPDRGQQADTQYF. The DNA for the CDR3 is TGTGCCAGCAGCCCGGACAGGGGGCAGCAGGCAGATACGCAGTATTTT.

V is TRBV6-5 and J is TRBJ1-2, with a possible D match to TRBD1 (5 bases). Germline values: CDR1 MNHEY, CDR2 SVGAGI. V shed 5 bases and J shed 6 bases, with 13 bases lying between them. This CDR3 spans 13 amino acids. CDR3 residues: CASSMDTTNGYTF. The CDR3 nucleotides are TGTGCCAGCAGTATGGACACAACCAATGGCTACACCTTC.

This chain uses TRBV19 with TRBJ2-1; 12 bases are shared with TRBD2. Germline V lookup: CDR1 LNHDA, CDR2 SQIVND (reference sequence). CDR3 length: 19 residues. V dropped 0 bases and J dropped 6; count of bases not matched to a gene: 12. In nucleotides, the CDR3 is TGTGCCAGTAGTATAGATTGGGGACGCTCTAGCGGGAGGGGCAATGAGCAGTTCTTC. Protein sequence: CASSIDWGRSSGRGNEQFF. Filled out from reference TRBV19 and TRBJ2-1, the complete variable domain reads DGGITQSPKYLFRKEGQNVTLSCEQNLNHDAMYWYRQDPGQGLRLIYYSQIVNDFQKGDIAEGYSVSREKKESFPLTVTSAQKNPTAFYLCASSIDWGRSSGRGNEQFFGPGTRLTVL.

The rearrangement joins TRBV14 to TRBJ2-5; no definite D call. Germline V CDR1 and CDR2: SGHDN, FVKESK. The CDR3 consists of 13 residues. V was shortened by 6 bases and J by 5 bases, with 13 bases between the two germline ends. CDR3 amino acids: CASSRRVRETQYF. The DNA for the CDR3 is TGTGCCAGCAGTCGCCGGGTCCGGGAGACCCAGTACTTC.

The V call is TRBV4-1, the J call TRBJ2-5; 14 nucleotides agree with TRBD2. TRBJ2-7 matches the DNA end more closely, so the J call is doubtful. Germline V gene lookup returns CDR1 MGHRA and CDR2 YSYEKL. The CDR3 has 17 residues. CDR3 in amino acids: CASSQRLAGGASYEQYF. CDR3 in DNA: TGCGCCAGCAGCCAACGACTAGCGGGGGGGGCGAGCTACGAGCAGTACTTC.

The chain has TRBV29-1 and TRBJ2-5; 8 bases map to TRBD1. Germline lookup yields CDR1 SQVTM and CDR2 ANQGSEA. J lost 5 bases, V lost 6 bases, and 2 bases had no gene match. CDR3 length: 11 amino acids. CDR3 DNA: TGCAGCGTCTACAGGGGGGAGACCCAGTACTTC. As protein: CSVYRGETQYF.

This sequence joins TRBV5-1 and TRBJ1-3, with D hard to call. This CDR3 is 16 amino acids long. Between the trimmed V and J ends, which lost 2 bases and 0 bases, there was a span of 12 bases. The germline CDR1 and CDR2 sequences are SGHRS and YFSETQ. The CDR3 reads CASSLEARRSGNTIYF. CDR3 coding DNA: TGCGCCAGCAGCTTAGAAGCCCGCCGCTCTGGAAACACCATATATTTT.

V is TRBV28 and J is TRBJ1-2; D perhaps matches TRBD1 (5 bases). Germline V CDR1 and CDR2: MDHEN, SYDVKM. This CDR3 is 13 amino acids long. V was shortened by 6 bases and J by 3 bases, with 11 bases between the two germline ends. The CDR3 region is CASRQGGDYGYTF. CDR3 nucleotide sequence: TGTGCCAGCAGGCAGGGAGGGGACTATGGCTACACCTTC.

V gene TRBV29-1 combines with J gene TRBJ1-2, with D uncertain. Looked up from germline, CDR1 is SQVTM and CDR2 is ANQGSEA. The germline V and J ends were trimmed by 6 bases and 4 bases, with 18 bases remaining between them. This CDR3 contains 14 residues. The CDR3 here is CSVDPGTSSYGYTF. Here the CDR3 DNA reads TGCAGCGTCGACCCGGGAACATCATCCTATGGCTACACCTTC.

Only a few counts were recorded for this clone. J is TRBJ2-7 and V is TRBV5-8, with 7 bases lining up with TRBD1. The CDR3 extends over 15 amino acids. CDR1 SGHTS and CDR2 YDEGEE come from the germline V gene. With V trimmed by 0 bases and J by 4 bases, 7 bases remained unmatched. The CDR3, as DNA: TGTGCCAGCAGCTTGGGGCCGGGACAGACATACGAGCAGTACTTC. Residues: CASSLGPGQTYEQYF.

This chain links TRBV11-2 with TRBJ1-6, with D hard to call. Per the germline V gene, CDR1 is SGHAT and CDR2 is FQNNGV. CDR3 length: 15 amino acids. V was cut by 2 bases and J by 7 bases, with 12 bases left in between. CDR3 sequence: CASSLKETLNSPLHF. In nucleotides, the CDR3 is TGTGCCAGCAGCTTAAAAGAGACATTAAATTCACCCCTCCACTTT.

V usage is TRBV6-4 and J usage is TRBJ2-3, with 10 positions matching TRBD2. This CDR3 comprises 17 residues. Germline lookup yields CDR1 MRHNA and CDR2 SNTAGT. After removal of 0 bases from V and 3 bases from J, the junction contained 6 bases not matched to a gene. CDR3 in DNA: TGTGCCAGCAGTGACTCTTTAGCGGGGGGTGGTACAGATACGCAGTATTTT. This encodes CASSDSLAGGGTDTQYF.

The chain is built from TRBV7-9 and TRBJ2-1, with 10 nucleotides matching TRBD2. Losses at the gene ends were 2 bases for V and 2 bases for J; bases not matched to a gene: 6. Germline V gene sequence: CDR1 SEHNR, CDR2 FQNEAQ (reference sequence). The CDR3 covers 17 residues. CDR3 in amino acids: CASSLSLAGGTYNEQFF. Written as DNA, the CDR3 is TGTGCCAGCAGCTTATCTTTAGCGGGAGGTACCTACAATGAGCAGTTCTTC.

This sequence joins TRBV7-8 and TRBJ1-5; TRBD1 is a possible D gene (5 bases). The ends were cut back, 2 bases at V and 6 bases at J, with 14 bases in the middle. Germline V gene data show CDR1 as SGHVS and CDR2 as FQNEAQ. The CDR3 consists of 15 residues. The CDR3 is CASSLSRAGGQPQHF. The CDR3 region has the DNA TGTGCCAGCAGCTTATCTCGCGCCGGGGGTCAGCCCCAGCATTTT.

The rearrangement links TRBV10-3 to TRBJ2-5, with TRBD1 identical over 8 bases. This CDR3 spans 13 amino acids. V lost 9 bases to trimming and J lost 3 bases; unmatched junction nucleotides: 6. The germline gives CDR1 ENHRY, CDR2 SYGVKD. CDR3 DNA: TGTGCCATAAGAGGACAGGGTGAAGAGACCCAGTACTTC. Translating gives CAIRGQGEETQYF.

This clone was detected once. Here the CDR3 reads CASSLSPGSTEAFF. The CDR3 DNA reads as TGCGCCAGCAGCTTGTCTCCCGGTAGCACTGAAGCTTTCTTT. This chain joins TRBV5-1 and TRBJ1-1, with unresolved D. This CDR3 has 14 residues. Looked up from germline, CDR1 is SGHRS and CDR2 is YFSETQ. The V end lost 1 base, the J end lost 4 bases, and 11 bases lay between the germline ends.

The chain links TRBV7-9 to TRBJ2-1, with 10 positions matching TRBD2. The CDR3 has 17 residues. Germline loops: CDR1 SEHNR, CDR2 FQNEAQ (reference sequence). The J segment lost 0 bases and the V segment lost 5 bases, leaving 7 bases of the junction unmatched. CDR3 in amino acids: CASSTTSGNLSYNEQFF. The CDR3 DNA reads TGTGCCAGCAGCACCACTAGCGGGAACCTCTCCTACAATGAGCAGTTCTTC.

This clone was counted a single time. V and J are TRBV5-1 and TRBJ2-1; 7 bases are shared with TRBD1. In germline, CDR1 is SGHRS, CDR2 YFSETQ. The CDR3 loop spans 14 amino acids. The trim removed 2 bases at V and 9 bases at J, leaving 8 bases unmatched. CDR3 sequence: CASSFGQGVGEQFF. In nucleotides, the CDR3 is TGCGCCAGCAGCTTCGGTCAGGGGGTCGGTGAGCAGTTCTTC.

A few counts support this clone. CDR3 sequence (DNA): TGCGCCAGCAGCTTCGTTGACAGACTGAACACTGAAGCTTTCTTT. Translating it yields CASSFVDRLNTEAFF. The rearrangement uses TRBV5-1 and TRBJ1-1; possible D gene TRBD1, 5 bases. With 2 bases removed from V and 0 bases from J, the gap between germline ends came to 11 bases. The CDR3 totals 15 residues. Per the germline V gene, CDR1 is SGHRS and CDR2 is YFSETQ.

CDR3 protein: CASSFRYEQYF. CDR3 in DNA: TGTGCCAGCAGCTTTCGGTACGAGCAGTACTTC. The chain has TRBV11-2 and TRBJ2-7; D remains ambiguous. The V gene's germline CDR1 is SGHAT and CDR2 FQNNGV. Trimming took off 3 bases at V and 4 bases at J, with 4 bases between the two ends. The CDR3 is 11 amino acids.

This sequence joins TRBV10-1 and TRBJ2-3, with TRBD2 matching over 13 bases. The CDR3 spans 16 residues. The V gene end was trimmed by 4 bases and the J gene end by 1 base; junction bases not matched to a gene: 2. In germline, CDR1 is WNHNN, CDR2 SYGVQD (reference sequence). The CDR3 sequence is CASSATSGGGTDTQYF. CDR3 DNA sequence: TGCGCCAGCAGTGCAACTAGCGGGGGGGGCACAGATACGCAGTATTTT.

V gene TRBV4-1 combines with J gene TRBJ2-1, with D tentatively TRBD2 (5 bases). Between the trimmed V and J ends, which lost 2 bases and 1 base, there was a span of 15 bases. Looked up from germline, CDR1 is MGHRA and CDR2 is YSYEKL. The CDR3 length is 17 residues. The DNA of the CDR3 is TGCGCCAGCAGCCAACTCGGACTTTCTTTATCCTACAATGAGCAGTTCTTC. Protein: CASSQLGLSLSYNEQFF.

The rearrangement uses TRBV6-5 and TRBJ1-5; D unresolved. The ends were cut back, 2 bases at V and 7 bases at J, with 15 bases in the middle. The CDR3 spans 15 residues. Germline loops: CDR1 MNHEY, CDR2 SVGAGI. In DNA, the CDR3 is TGTGCCAGCAGTTACAGTTCGGCTCGGGGACAGCCCCAGCATTTT. It specifies CASSYSSARGQPQHF.